This TCR beta chain was retrieved from a study of T cells after yellow fever vaccination. As for the study in general: Low-cell-number fractions underwent preparation using SMART-Seq v4 Ultra Low Input.

This clonotype occurred a few times. What it binds is not known. This CDR3 region has 14 residues. The ends lost 7 bases at V and 5 bases at J; junction bases unmatched: 8. Germline CDR1 is DFQATT and CDR2 is SNEGSKA (reference sequence). Study observations and caveats: Post-booster reappearance was seen for most primary-vaccination clones (around 97% CD4, 75% to 90% CD8). Contaminating bulk clonotypes could be abundant in FACS-sorted repertoires.

TCR cDNA was made by 5'RACE template switching, adding a universal primer site and UMIs. TCRdb re-derived calls from the 5' RACE reads in MiXCR, one entry per CDR3 protein. The sample has some 350,000 distinct CDR3 sequences; under 7.5% are singletons. The sequenced sample was PBMCs, obtained 5 days after the yellow fever booster vaccination. This sequence was found in a man aged 30 to 39 who received the YFV17D yellow fever vaccine. The V and J genes are TRBV20-1 and TRBJ2-7; 13 positions match TRBD2. The CDR3 sequence: CSVLAGGTGDEQYF. For the CDR3, the DNA is TGCAGTGTACTAGCGGGAGGGACAGGAGACGAGCAGTACTTC.